The rows below give T cell receptor beta chains drawn from one sample of a study of T cells in Graves' hyperthyroidism and ophthalmopathy. Each CDR3 protein gets one entry after TCRdb re-called the multiplex PCR reads with MiXCR. The sample carries under 400,000 distinct CDR3 sequences, roughly 21% recorded once. Sequences were obtained from blood. The receptor set was obtained from a woman in her forties or fifties with Graves' hyperthyroidism. The CDR3 runs from the conserved cysteine through the conserved F or W. D genes are given only for firm matches. Some rows mark clone size as missing; the rest say once, few, many or name a class of expanded clone.

v_gene	j_gene	abundance	d_gene	CDR3aa	CDR3nt
TRBV5-8	TRBJ2-7	NA	TRBD1	CASSSRDREWQYF	TGTGCCAGCAGCTCACGGGACAGGGAATGGCAGTACTTC
TRBV7-8	TRBJ1-3	many	TRBD1	CASSSRQGSGNTIYF	TGTGCCAGCAGCTCCAGACAGGGGTCTGGAAACACCATATATTTT
TRBV20-1	TRBJ2-3	few	NA	CSASGRVLSTDTQYF	TGCAGTGCTAGTGGGCGGGTACTCAGCACAGATACGCAGTATTTT
TRBV2	TRBJ2-2	few	TRBD2	CAVTSGGRTGELFF	TGTGCCGTTACTAGCGGGGGTCGCACCGGGGAGCTGTTTTTT
TRBV2	TRBJ2-5	many	TRBD2	CASNERGGLWETQYF	TGTGCCAGCAATGAGCGGGGGGGCCTTTGGGAGACCCAGTACTTC
TRBV20-1	TRBJ1-1	many	NA	CSARGSNTEAFF	TGCAGTGCTAGAGGGTCGAACACTGAAGCTTTCTTT
TRBV28	TRBJ2-7	many	NA	CASSFSTNYEQYF	TGTGCCAGCAGTTTTTCCACAAACTACGAGCAGTACTTC
TRBV28	TRBJ2-1	NA	TRBD2	CASREAGGYNEQFF	TGTGCCAGCAGAGAAGCGGGGGGTTACAATGAGCAGTTCTTC
TRBV28	TRBJ2-5	NA	TRBD2	CASRTTSEGFQETQYF	TGTGCCAGCAGAACGACTAGCGAGGGATTCCAAGAGACCCAGTACTTC
TRBV4-2	TRBJ2-7	many	NA	CASSQERGYSYEQYF	TGTGCCAGCAGCCAAGAGAGAGGTTACTCCTACGAGCAGTACTTC
TRBV29-1	TRBJ1-3	NA	NA	CSVERISGNTIYF	TGCAGCGTTGAAAGGATCTCTGGAAACACCATATATTTT
TRBV7-9	TRBJ2-7	many	NA	CASSTNRVGSYEQYF	TGTGCCAGCAGCACAAACAGGGTTGGCTCCTACGAGCAGTACTTC
TRBV6-1	TRBJ2-7	few	TRBD1	CASSVRTGISYEQYF	TGTGCCAGCAGTGTCCGGACAGGGATCTCCTACGAGCAGTACTTC